This T cell receptor beta chain was documented in a study of radiotherapy plus CTLA-4 blockade in lung cancer (dated by TCRdb to 2017 to 2018). As for the study more broadly: Among the enrolled patients, about 19% had an objective response, and roughly 30% reached disease control.

As encoded in the germline V gene, CDR1 is SGHTA while CDR2 is FQGNSA. Trimming at the junction amounts to 0 bases on V and 7 bases on J, and the germline ends lie 13 bases apart. From the cysteine up to the phenylalanine, the CDR3 has a length of 14 residues. Just CDR3 DNA is preserved here, 42 bases in frame from base 1. Study-wide findings and limitations: After treatment with radiotherapy and ipilimumab, TCR clones that came from tumors expanded in the peripheral blood. The strongest predictors of response, as reported, were early dynamic changes in blood T cell clones along with a rise in serum interferon-beta after radiation.

The study tested focal radiation therapy combined with CTLA-4 blockade (ipilimumab) in patients with chemo-refractory metastatic non-small-cell lung cancer. Library preparation employed the immunoSEQ multiplex PCR assay. In its TCRdb copy, this immuneACCESS table keeps in-frame sequences only and misses some clones. Where compared with another copy, unresolved V genes explain less than half of these, and the others have no known cause. The table for this sample lists about 25,000 clones; around 72% of them were counted only once. Roughly 4% of the sample is taken by the ten largest. Notes on this clone: Its cognate antigen has yet to be identified. Base qualities are missing; no much larger clone stands one base away.

This receptor was identified in a human donor with non-small cell lung cancer who had stable disease on radiotherapy plus ipilimumab. The V and J segments used are TRBV7-2 and TRBJ2-7; the D gene is possibly TRBD2, with 6 bases matching. This sample comprised peripheral blood, obtained from a patient treated with radiotherapy plus ipilimumab. In nucleotide form, the sequence is TGTGCCAGCAGCTTAGCTGCCGGGGGTCGGGAGCAGTACTTC. Translation gives CASSLAAGGREQYF.